The 10 T cell receptor beta chains below come from one sample, sequenced in a study of blood T cell repertoires in COVID-19. Using immunoSEQ multiplex PCR, the repertoire was profiled, and TCRdb retains in-frame clones only, with some absent. This table holds around 300,000 clones, almost 85% found once. The sample comprised peripheral blood. Receptors originate from a human donor in a cohort sampled during active COVID-19.

V usage is TRBV7-8 and J usage is TRBJ2-2, with 7 bases identical to TRBD2. V lost 1 base to trimming and J lost 4 bases; unmatched junction nucleotides: 3. Germline V lookup: CDR1 SGHVS, CDR2 FQNEAQ. There are 15 residues in the CDR3. The CDR3 coding sequence is TGTGCCAGCAGCTTAGGGGCGGGGGTCACCGGGGAGCTGTTTTTT. Encoded protein: CASSLGAGVTGELFF.

The V call is TRBV5-6, the J call TRBJ1-2; 10 bases match TRBD1. Germline-derived CDR1 and CDR2 are SGHDT and YYEEEE. V shed 2 bases, J shed 0 bases, and the junction held 4 bases outside the gene matches. CDR3 length: 16 amino acids. This chain's CDR3 is CASSLRDRGPNYGYTF. The CDR3 DNA sequence: TGTGCCAGCAGCTTACGGGACAGGGGTCCTAACTATGGCTACACCTTC. Using reference TRBV5-6 and TRBJ1-2 for the parts outside the CDR3, the full variable domain is DAGVTQSPTHLIKTRGQQVTLRCSPKSGHDTVSWYQQALGQGPQFIFQYYEEEERQRGNFPDRFSGHQFPNYSSELNVNALLLGDSALYLCASSLRDRGPNYGYTFGSGTRLTVV.

The J gene is TRBJ2-5, the V gene TRBV7-8; a weak D match, TRBD1 (5 bases). Trimming left V 5 bases short and J 4 bases short, with 14 bases between. CDR1 is SGHVS, CDR2 FQNEAQ, per germline. The CDR3 is 14 residues long. The CDR3 protein is CASSPAPGLETQYF. CDR3 coding DNA: TGTGCCAGCAGCCCCGCCCCAGGGTTAGAGACCCAGTACTTC. The whole variable domain, filled in from reference TRBV7-8 and TRBJ2-5, reads GAGVSQSPRYKVAKRGQDVALRCDPISGHVSLFWYQQALGQGPEFLTYFQNEAQLDKSGLPSDRFFAERPEGSVSTLKIQRTQQEDSAVYLCASSPAPGLETQYFGPGTRLLVL.

V is TRBV27 and J is TRBJ1-1; D is unclear. Germline V gene sequence: CDR1 MNHEY, CDR2 SMNVEV (reference sequence). Trimming took off 3 bases at V and 0 bases at J, with 5 bases between the two ends. The CDR3 has 13 amino acids. The CDR3 sequence is CASSFVVNTEAFF. CDR3 in DNA: TGTGCCAGCAGTTTCGTCGTGAACACTGAAGCTTTCTTT.

The chain carries TRBV14 and TRBJ1-2, with 7 bases that match TRBD1. V lost 1 base to trimming and J lost 2 bases; unmatched junction nucleotides: 4. The CDR3 totals 15 residues. Germline V CDR1 and CDR2: SGHDN, FVKESK. CDR3 sequence reads: CASSQGTGPNYGYTF. CDR3 DNA sequence: TGTGCCAGCAGCCAAGGGACAGGTCCCAACTATGGCTACACCTTC.

This clone has only a few counts. CDR3 residues: CATSESGTGVLNYGYTF. The DNA of the CDR3 is TGTGCCACCAGTGAGTCCGGGACAGGAGTTCTGAACTATGGCTACACCTTC. The chain combines TRBV24-1 with TRBJ1-2; 8 bases align to TRBD1. This CDR3 has 17 amino acids. J gave up 2 bases and V 4 bases, and 11 bases lay outside the gene matches. Germline loops: CDR1 KGHDR, CDR2 SFDVKD.

The CDR3 here is CASSPPGGGNGEQYF. CDR3 coding DNA: TGTGCCAGCTCACCTCCCGGCGGGGGGAACGGCGAGCAGTACTTC. The V gene is TRBV18, the J gene TRBJ2-7, with 8 bases aligning to TRBD2. Germline CDR1 KGHSH, CDR2 LQKENI. This CDR3 has 15 amino acids. The J segment lost 6 bases and the V segment lost 3 bases, leaving 10 bases of the junction unmatched.

The rearrangement joins TRBV4-1 to TRBJ2-2; D uncertain. There are 16 residues in the CDR3. Trimming stripped 1 base from V and 5 bases from J, with 14 bases between. Germline V gene data show CDR1 as MGHRA and CDR2 as YSYEKL. CDR3 coding DNA: TGCGCCAGCAGCCAAGCCGAGAATAAAAAAACCGGGGAGCTGTTTTTT. It codes for CASSQAENKKTGELFF.

The rearrangement uses TRBV12-3 or TRBV12-4 and TRBJ2-7, with D maybe TRBD1 (6 bases). CDR3 length equals 13 residues. V gave up 3 bases and J gave up 7 bases, with 13 bases separating them. In DNA form, the CDR3 reads TGTGCCAGCAGTTTGGCACAGGGCGGGGAGCAGTACTTC. This encodes CASSLAQGGEQYF.

V is TRBV28 and J is TRBJ1-2, with 8 bases fitting TRBD1. V trimming: 2 bases; J trimming: 5 bases; junction bases outside the gene matches: 10. Germline lookup yields CDR1 MDHEN and CDR2 SYDVKM. The CDR3 covers 16 residues. The CDR3 DNA follows: TGTGCCAGCAGTTTACGAGCCCGGACAGGGCCATATGGCTACACCTTC. As protein: CASSLRARTGPYGYTF.